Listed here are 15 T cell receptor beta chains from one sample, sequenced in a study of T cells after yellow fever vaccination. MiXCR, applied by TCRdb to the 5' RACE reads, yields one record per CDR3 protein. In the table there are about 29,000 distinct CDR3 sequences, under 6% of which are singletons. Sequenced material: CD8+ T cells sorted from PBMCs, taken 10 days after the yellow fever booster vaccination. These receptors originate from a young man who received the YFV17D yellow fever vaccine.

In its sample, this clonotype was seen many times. The CDR3 nucleotides read TGTGCCAGCAGTTTAATCAACGAAAAACTGTTTTTT. Protein: CASSLINEKLFF. The V and J genes are TRBV12-3 or TRBV12-4 and TRBJ1-4; D is ambiguous. V shed 2 bases and J shed 8 bases, with 6 bases lying between them. This CDR3 spans 12 amino acids.

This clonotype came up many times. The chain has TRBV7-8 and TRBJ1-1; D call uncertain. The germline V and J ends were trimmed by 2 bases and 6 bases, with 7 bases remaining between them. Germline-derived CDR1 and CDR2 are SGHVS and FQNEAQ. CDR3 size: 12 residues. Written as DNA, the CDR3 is TGTGCCAGCAGCTTAAATAGTGCTGAAGCTTTCTTT. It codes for CASSLNSAEAFF.

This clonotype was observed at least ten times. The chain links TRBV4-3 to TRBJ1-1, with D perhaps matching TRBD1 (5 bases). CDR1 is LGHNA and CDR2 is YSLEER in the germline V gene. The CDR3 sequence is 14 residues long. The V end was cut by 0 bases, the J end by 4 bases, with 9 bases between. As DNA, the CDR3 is TGCGCCAGCAGCCAAGATGGGGGGGGCACTGAAGCTTTCTTT. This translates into CASSQDGGGTEAFF.

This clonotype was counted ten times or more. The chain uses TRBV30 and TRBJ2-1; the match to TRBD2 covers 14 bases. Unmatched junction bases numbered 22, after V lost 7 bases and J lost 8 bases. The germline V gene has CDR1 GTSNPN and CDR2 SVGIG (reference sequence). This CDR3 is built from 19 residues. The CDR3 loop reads CASSNAGTSGSHYSDEQFF. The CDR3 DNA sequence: TGTGCCTCCTCCAATGCCGGGACTAGCGGGAGTCACTACTCGGATGAGCAGTTCTTC.

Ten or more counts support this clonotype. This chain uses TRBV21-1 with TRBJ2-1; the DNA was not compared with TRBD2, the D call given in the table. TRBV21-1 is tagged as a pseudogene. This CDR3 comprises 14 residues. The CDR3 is CASSKREGDQEQFF. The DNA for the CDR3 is TGTGCCAGCAGCAAGCGGGAGGGAGATCAGGAGCAGTTCTTC.

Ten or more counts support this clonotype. CDR3 sequence: CASSEEHTNYGYTF. The CDR3 DNA reads as TGTGCCAGCAGTGAAGAACACACAAACTATGGCTACACCTTC. J is TRBJ1-2 and V is TRBV2; D not resolved. V was cut by 1 base and J by 2 bases, with 8 bases left in between. CDR1 is SNHLY, CDR2 FYNNEI, per germline. The CDR3 extends over 14 amino acids.

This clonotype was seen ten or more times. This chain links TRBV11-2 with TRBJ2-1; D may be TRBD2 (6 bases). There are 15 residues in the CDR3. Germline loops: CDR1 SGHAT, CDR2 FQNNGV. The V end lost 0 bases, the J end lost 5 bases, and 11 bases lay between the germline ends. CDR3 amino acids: CASSLEAGFNNEQFF. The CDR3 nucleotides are TGTGCCAGCAGCTTAGAGGCGGGGTTTAACAATGAGCAGTTCTTC.

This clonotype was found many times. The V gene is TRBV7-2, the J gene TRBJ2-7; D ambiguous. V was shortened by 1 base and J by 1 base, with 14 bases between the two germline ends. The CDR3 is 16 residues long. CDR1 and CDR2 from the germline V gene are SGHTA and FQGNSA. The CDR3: CASSLETLDPSYEQYF. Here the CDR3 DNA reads TGTGCCAGCAGCTTAGAAACTCTTGATCCATCCTACGAGCAGTACTTC. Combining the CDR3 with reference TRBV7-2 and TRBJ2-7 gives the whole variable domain GAGVSQSPSNKVTEKGKDVELRCDPISGHTALYWYRQSLGQGLEFLIYFQGNSAPDKSGLPSDRFSAERTGGSVSTLTIQRTQQEDSAVYLCASSLETLDPSYEQYFGPGTRLTVT.

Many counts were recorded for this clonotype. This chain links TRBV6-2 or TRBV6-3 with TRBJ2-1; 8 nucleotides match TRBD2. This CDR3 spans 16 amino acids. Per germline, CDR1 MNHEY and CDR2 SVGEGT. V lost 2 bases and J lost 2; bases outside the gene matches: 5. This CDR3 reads CASSYEREIPYNEQFF. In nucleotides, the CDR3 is TGTGCCAGCAGTTACGAGCGGGAGATACCCTACAATGAGCAGTTCTTC.

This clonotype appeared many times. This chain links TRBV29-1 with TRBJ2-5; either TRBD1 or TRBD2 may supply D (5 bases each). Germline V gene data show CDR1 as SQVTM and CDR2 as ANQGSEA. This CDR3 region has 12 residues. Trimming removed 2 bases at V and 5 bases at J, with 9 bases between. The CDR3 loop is CSVERGMETQYF. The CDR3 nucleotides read TGCAGCGTTGAACGGGGCATGGAGACCCAGTACTTC.

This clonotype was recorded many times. CDR3 nucleotides: TGTGCCAGCAGCACCACCACCTACGAGCAGTACTTC. Its protein product is CASSTTTYEQYF. The rearrangement links TRBV7-9 to TRBJ2-7; unclear D gene. CDR3 length: 12 residues. The V end lost 5 bases, the J end lost 2 bases, and 7 bases lay between the germline ends. CDR1 SEHNR and CDR2 FQNEAQ come from the germline V gene (reference sequence). The complete variable domain, with remaining parts taken from reference TRBV7-9 and TRBJ2-7, reads DTGVSQNPRHKITKRGQNVTFRCDPISEHNRLYWYRQTLGQGPEFLTYFQNEAQLEKSRLLSDRFSAERPKGSFSTLEIQRTEQGDSAMYLCASSTTTYEQYFGPGTRLTVT.

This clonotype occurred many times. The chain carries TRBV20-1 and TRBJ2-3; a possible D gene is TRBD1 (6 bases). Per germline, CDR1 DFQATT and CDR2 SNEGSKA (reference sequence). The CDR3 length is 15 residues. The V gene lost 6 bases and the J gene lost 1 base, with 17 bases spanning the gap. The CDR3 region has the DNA TGCAGTGCCTCATCCAGGGGAATAGGCACAGATACGCAGTATTTT. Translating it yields CSASSRGIGTDTQYF.

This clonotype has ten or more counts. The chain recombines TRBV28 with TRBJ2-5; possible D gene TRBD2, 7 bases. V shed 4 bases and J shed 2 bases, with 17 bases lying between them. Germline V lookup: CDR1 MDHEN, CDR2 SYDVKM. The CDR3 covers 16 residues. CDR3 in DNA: TGTGCCAGCAGTTCCCAGGGGAGCGGGGAGCAAGAGACCCAGTACTTC. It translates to CASSSQGSGEQETQYF.

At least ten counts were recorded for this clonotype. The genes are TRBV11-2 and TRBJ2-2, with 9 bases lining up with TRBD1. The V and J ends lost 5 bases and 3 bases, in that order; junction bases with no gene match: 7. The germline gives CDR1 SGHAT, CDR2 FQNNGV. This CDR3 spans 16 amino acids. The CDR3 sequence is CASSTRQGEHTGELFF. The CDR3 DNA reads TGTGCCAGCAGCACCCGACAGGGGGAGCACACCGGGGAGCTGTTTTTT.

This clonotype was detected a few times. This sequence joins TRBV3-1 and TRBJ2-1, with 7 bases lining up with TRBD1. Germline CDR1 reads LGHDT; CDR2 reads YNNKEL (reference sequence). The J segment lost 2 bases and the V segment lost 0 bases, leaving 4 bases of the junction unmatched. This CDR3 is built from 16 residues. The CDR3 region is CASSQEGQVAYNEQFF. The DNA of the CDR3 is TGTGCCAGCAGCCAAGAAGGACAGGTGGCCTACAATGAGCAGTTCTTC.